This T cell receptor (beta chain) was retrieved from a study of shared clonotypes between healthy human individuals. Data came from immunoSEQ multiplex PCR; TCRdb stores just in-frame clones and leaves some out. The profile shows 1,100,000 or so clones, about 84% of them singletons. Overall study results and limits: Estimated clonotype richness was generally higher in naive than memory subsets. Clonotypes shared by all four sorted-subset donors had higher generation probabilities than non-shared clonotypes. There were few donors, and this limited the genetic and exposure-history diversity represented.

CDR1 and CDR2 from the germline V gene are SGHRS and YFSETQ. With 2 bases removed from V and 4 bases from J, the gap between germline ends came to 8 bases. The CDR3 is 13 residues long. Worth noting for this clone: The target antigen is unknown. This same CDR3 is encoded by further DNA sequences in the sample.

The V gene is TRBV5-1, the J gene TRBJ2-3; D possibly corresponds to TRBD1 (6 bases). Sequenced: memory CD4+ T cells from PBMCs. The subset denotes: CD45RA-negative fraction. The source of this sequence is a young man in good health. Some clones in this sample may be carry-over from other donors' samples. The DNA of the CDR3 is TGCGCCAGCAGCTTACAGGGAGCAGATACGCAGTATTTT. Translating gives CASSLQGADTQYF.